This TCR beta chain derives from a study of cytomegalovirus exposure and HLA in healthy donors. Across the whole study: An early release of data contained approximately 80 million unique TCRs, which came from HLA-typed donors. Broader study findings: Reported findings show TCR beta sequences accurately forecast HLA-A and HLA-B alleles in most subjects. Certain sequence variants were highly shared and formed a cluster, and this cluster was likely a sequencing artifact. In terms of immune exposure information, only CMV serostatus was available.

Germline CDR1 MNHNS, CDR2 SASEGT. The CDR3 runs to 18 residues. The junction had 10 bases not matched to a gene; V was cut back by 0 bases and J by 5 bases. A note on this clone: Its antigen is not identified.

This PCR relied on a set of 60 Vbeta primers and 13 Jbeta primers. The repertoire was sequenced with immunoSEQ multiplex PCR; TCRdb's copy has only in-frame clones and lacks some. The sample records 150,000 or so clones, 70% to 90% being singletons. The chain has TRBV6-1 and TRBJ1-5; 10 nucleotides line up with TRBD1. This TCR came from a man aged 18 to 35 in good health and CMV-seropositive. Material for sequencing was PBMCs. CDR3 in DNA: TGTGCCAGCAGTGAAGCGCTTTGGGACAGGGGATTAGATCAGCCCCAGCATTTT. Translation gives CASSEALWDRGLDQPQHF.